These T cell receptor beta chains were read from a single sample in a study of regulatory T cells in long-lasting Graves disease. MiXCR was run by TCRdb on the multiplex PCR reads, yielding one entry per CDR3 protein. The sample yields almost 450,000 distinct CDR3 sequences, 16% seen once. The data were also submitted as part of a second study, on T cells in Graves' hyperthyroidism and ophthalmopathy.

The sample was peripheral blood mononuclear cells (PBMCs), taken at new diagnosis, from a patient treated with antithyroid drugs. All receptors derive from a woman in her twenties or thirties with Graves disease. The CDR3 runs from the conserved cysteine through the conserved F or W. A D gene is named only where the DNA matches it firmly. Clone size appears in some rows only: once, few, many, or a class for an expanded clone.

CDR3nt: TGTGCCAGCAGCTCCACCGGGGAGCTGTTTTTT
CDR3aa: CASSSTGELFF
abundance: many
j_gene: TRBJ2-2
d_gene: .
v_gene: TRBV27

CDR3nt: TGTGCCAGCATGCAAACAGGGCTTCTGGGTGAGCAGTTCTTC
CDR3aa: CASMQTGLLGEQFF
abundance: few
j_gene: TRBJ2-1
d_gene: .
v_gene: TRBV14

CDR3nt: TGTGCCAGTAGTACGAGGACTAGCGGGAGGGCCGGGACAGATACGCAGTATTTT
CDR3aa: CASSTRTSGRAGTDTQYF
abundance: .
j_gene: TRBJ2-3
d_gene: TRBD2
v_gene: TRBV19

CDR3nt: TGTGCCAGCAGCGTATCGTGGGCAGAGGACTACGAGCAGTACTTC
CDR3aa: CASSVSWAEDYEQYF
abundance: many
j_gene: TRBJ2-7
d_gene: .
v_gene: TRBV9

CDR3nt: TGTGCCAGCACCCCGCTGGGCGAGCAGTACTTC
CDR3aa: CASTPLGEQYF
abundance: .
j_gene: TRBJ2-7
d_gene: .
v_gene: TRBV7-9

CDR3nt: TGTGCCAGCAGTGAAACACGGATCAACAATGAGCAGTTCTTC
CDR3aa: CASSETRINNEQFF
abundance: .
j_gene: TRBJ2-1
d_gene: .
v_gene: TRBV2

CDR3nt: TGTGCCAGCAGTGAAGCAGGGCTGCTCGCAGGTTCATCACAGTATTTT
CDR3aa: CASSEAGLLAGSSQYF
abundance: many
j_gene: TRBJ2-3
d_gene: .
v_gene: TRBV6-1

CDR3nt: TGCGCCAGCAGCCAAGAAGTCTCGTTGGGACTAGATACCTACGAGCAGTACTTC
CDR3aa: CASSQEVSLGLDTYEQYF
abundance: many
j_gene: TRBJ2-7
d_gene: TRBD2
v_gene: TRBV4-1

CDR3nt: TGTGCCAGCAGCACCCGGTACACCGGGGAGCTGTTTTTT
CDR3aa: CASSTRYTGELFF
abundance: many
j_gene: TRBJ2-2
d_gene: .
v_gene: TRBV7-2

CDR3nt: TGTGCCAGCACGCAGGGTGGACTCTACGAGCAGTACTTC
CDR3aa: CASTQGGLYEQYF
abundance: many
j_gene: TRBJ2-7
d_gene: .
v_gene: TRBV2

CDR3nt: TGCAGTGCTAGAGCCCGGGCTAGCAGAAATGAGCAGTTCTTC
CDR3aa: CSARARASRNEQFF
abundance: many
j_gene: TRBJ2-1
d_gene: .
v_gene: TRBV20-1

CDR3nt: TGTGCCAGCAGTTACCCGACCGGGGAGCAGTACTTC
CDR3aa: CASSYPTGEQYF
abundance: .
j_gene: TRBJ2-7
d_gene: .
v_gene: TRBV6-5

CDR3nt: TGTGCCAGCAGTCCAAAGACAGGGCCCACTGAAGCTTTCTTT
CDR3aa: CASSPKTGPTEAFF
abundance: .
j_gene: TRBJ1-1
d_gene: TRBD1
v_gene: TRBV28

CDR3nt: TGCGCCAGCAGCCAAGATGGCGGGGACAACTACGAGCAGTACTTC
CDR3aa: CASSQDGGDNYEQYF
abundance: many
j_gene: TRBJ2-7
d_gene: .
v_gene: TRBV4-3

CDR3nt: TGCAGTGCCCCCCCCCCTTATAATTCACCCCTCCACTTT
CDR3aa: CSAPPPYNSPLHF
abundance: .
j_gene: TRBJ1-6
d_gene: .
v_gene: TRBV20-1

CDR3nt: TGTGCCAGTAGTATGACCGGGACCCAAGAGACCCAGTACTTC
CDR3aa: CASSMTGTQETQYF
abundance: few
j_gene: TRBJ2-5
d_gene: .
v_gene: TRBV19

CDR3nt: TGTGCCAGCAGCTTACTGGCTAGCGGGAGCTCAAGTATTGTGTTCTTC
CDR3aa: CASSLLASGSSSIVFF
abundance: .
j_gene: TRBJ2-1
d_gene: TRBD2
v_gene: TRBV7-2

CDR3nt: TGTGCCAGCAGCCGTAGCGGGAGTGCGTACGAGCAGTACTTC
CDR3aa: CASSRSGSAYEQYF
abundance: many
j_gene: TRBJ2-7
d_gene: TRBD2
v_gene: TRBV3-1

CDR3nt: TGTGCCAGCAGCTTGGAATTGAGCGAAAAACTGTTTTTT
CDR3aa: CASSLELSEKLFF
abundance: .
j_gene: TRBJ1-4
d_gene: .
v_gene: TRBV5-4

CDR3nt: TGTGCCAGTTCCCCAGGGGGGATGCAAGAGACCCAGTACTTC
CDR3aa: CASSPGGMQETQYF
abundance: .
j_gene: TRBJ2-5
d_gene: .
v_gene: TRBV19

CDR3nt: TGTGCCAGCAGCTCCCTGAGACAGGGCCTCAATCAGCCCCAGCATTTT
CDR3aa: CASSSLRQGLNQPQHF
abundance: many
j_gene: TRBJ1-5
d_gene: TRBD1
v_gene: TRBV5-6

CDR3nt: TGTGCCAGCAGAGTCGACAGGAGCGGCGACGAGCAGTACTTC
CDR3aa: CASRVDRSGDEQYF
abundance: .
j_gene: TRBJ2-7
d_gene: .
v_gene: TRBV28

CDR3nt: TGTGCCAGTAGTATCACGATAAACTATGGCTACACCTTC
CDR3aa: CASSITINYGYTF
abundance: .
j_gene: TRBJ1-2
d_gene: .
v_gene: TRBV19

CDR3nt: TGTGCCAGCAACGGACTAGCGGGAGGAGAGCAGTACTTC
CDR3aa: CASNGLAGGEQYF
abundance: many
j_gene: TRBJ2-7
d_gene: TRBD2
v_gene: TRBV6-1

CDR3nt: TGTGCCAGCAGTCCAGACTACTACCGCACAGATACGCAGTATTTT
CDR3aa: CASSPDYYRTDTQYF
abundance: many
j_gene: TRBJ2-3
d_gene: .
v_gene: TRBV6-2/TRBV6-3

CDR3nt: TGTGCCAGCAGTAACCGGGACAGGGGATCGGGACTAGCTCCCTACGAGCAGTACTTC
CDR3aa: CASSNRDRGSGLAPYEQYF
abundance: many
j_gene: TRBJ2-7
d_gene: .
v_gene: TRBV28

CDR3nt: TGCAGTGCTAGCGCAGGGGTCAGCTCCTACAATGAGCAGTTCTTC
CDR3aa: CSASAGVSSYNEQFF
abundance: .
j_gene: TRBJ2-1
d_gene: .
v_gene: TRBV20-1

CDR3nt: TGCGCCAGCAGCCAAGTAGCGGGAGGCTTCTACGAGCAGTACTTC
CDR3aa: CASSQVAGGFYEQYF
abundance: .
j_gene: TRBJ2-7
d_gene: TRBD2
v_gene: TRBV4-1

CDR3nt: TGTGCCAGCAGCCAAATCCGACTAGCGCGATCGAACACCGGGGAGCTGTTTTTT
CDR3aa: CASSQIRLARSNTGELFF
abundance: many
j_gene: TRBJ2-2
d_gene: TRBD2
v_gene: TRBV3-1

CDR3nt: TGCAGTGCTCTCCGGGTAGCGGGAGGGCTCAAGGGAAATGAGCAGTTCTTC
CDR3aa: CSALRVAGGLKGNEQFF
abundance: few
j_gene: TRBJ2-1
d_gene: TRBD2
v_gene: TRBV20-1

CDR3nt: TGTGCCAGCAGCTTAGTGTCCCCTGGAGACACTGAAGCTTTCTTT
CDR3aa: CASSLVSPGDTEAFF
abundance: few
j_gene: TRBJ1-1
d_gene: .
v_gene: TRBV7-8

CDR3nt: TGTGCCAGCAGTGAGAGAGGGAGAAGCGGGGAGCTGTTTTTT
CDR3aa: CASSERGRSGELFF
abundance: many
j_gene: TRBJ2-2
d_gene: .
v_gene: TRBV2

CDR3nt: TGCAGCGTTGCCCAGGACGGCCGGTACACTGAAGCTTTCTTT
CDR3aa: CSVAQDGRYTEAFF
abundance: many
j_gene: TRBJ1-1
d_gene: .
v_gene: TRBV29-1

CDR3nt: TGTGCCAGCAGCTCCCCCGGGACTAGCGGGAGGGCCCGCTCCTACAATGAGCAGTTCTTC
CDR3aa: CASSSPGTSGRARSYNEQFF
abundance: few
j_gene: TRBJ2-1
d_gene: TRBD2
v_gene: TRBV7-9

CDR3nt: TGTGCCAGCAGCCAATCACCGGGACTAGCGAACACCGGGGAGCTGTTTTTT
CDR3aa: CASSQSPGLANTGELFF
abundance: .
j_gene: TRBJ2-2
d_gene: TRBD2
v_gene: TRBV3-1

CDR3nt: TGTGCCAGCAGTTTCGGCAGGGCCGGTCAGAATGAGCAGTTCTTC
CDR3aa: CASSFGRAGQNEQFF
abundance: many
j_gene: TRBJ2-1
d_gene: .
v_gene: TRBV12-3/TRBV12-4

CDR3nt: TGTGCCAGCAGCTGGGACAGGGGCGTAGGCTATGGCTACACCTTC
CDR3aa: CASSWDRGVGYGYTF
abundance: few
j_gene: TRBJ1-2
d_gene: TRBD1
v_gene: TRBV7-2

CDR3nt: TGTGCCAGCAGCTTCCCGGGACAGGGTCACGAGCAGTACTTC
CDR3aa: CASSFPGQGHEQYF
abundance: .
j_gene: TRBJ2-7
d_gene: TRBD1
v_gene: TRBV27

CDR3nt: TGTGCCAGCTCACCCTCCGATATGGTAAAAAATCAGCCCCAGCATTTT
CDR3aa: CASSPSDMVKNQPQHF
abundance: .
j_gene: TRBJ1-5
d_gene: .
v_gene: TRBV18

CDR3nt: TGTGCCAGCAGCTTGGATCAGCAACAAGAGACCCAGTACTTC
CDR3aa: CASSLDQQQETQYF
abundance: few
j_gene: TRBJ2-5
d_gene: .
v_gene: TRBV5-4

CDR3nt: TGTGCCAGCAGCAGCGGGACTAGCGGCTACTCCTACAATGAGCAGTTCTTC
CDR3aa: CASSSGTSGYSYNEQFF
abundance: many
j_gene: TRBJ2-1
d_gene: TRBD2
v_gene: TRBV11-2

CDR3nt: TGTGCCAGCAGCCCGACGGACGATTCCTACGAGCAGTACTTC
CDR3aa: CASSPTDDSYEQYF
abundance: few
j_gene: TRBJ2-7
d_gene: .
v_gene: TRBV27

CDR3nt: TGTGCCAGCAGTGAACTCAGGATGGATCAGCCCCAGCATTTT
CDR3aa: CASSELRMDQPQHF
abundance: many
j_gene: TRBJ1-5
d_gene: .
v_gene: TRBV2

CDR3nt: TGCGCCAGCAGTGATACAGGCCGCGGGGCCGGGGAGCTGTTTTTT
CDR3aa: CASSDTGRGAGELFF
abundance: .
j_gene: TRBJ2-2
d_gene: .
v_gene: TRBV10-1

CDR3nt: TGTGCCAGCAGCGTAGGGATCGGAGCCTACGAGCAGTACTTC
CDR3aa: CASSVGIGAYEQYF
abundance: many
j_gene: TRBJ2-7
d_gene: .
v_gene: TRBV9

CDR3nt: TGTGCCAGCAGCCAATCCTGGCGTACTAGCGGCCCTCAGCATGAGCAGTTCTTC
CDR3aa: CASSQSWRTSGPQHEQFF
abundance: many
j_gene: TRBJ2-1
d_gene: TRBD2
v_gene: TRBV14

CDR3nt: TGCGCCAGCAGCTACGGGGATAGCTCCTACAATGAGCAGTTCTTC
CDR3aa: CASSYGDSSYNEQFF
abundance: few
j_gene: TRBJ2-1
d_gene: .
v_gene: TRBV5-1

CDR3nt: TGTGCCAGCAGCGCCCGGACAGGGCGGTACGAGCAGTACTTC
CDR3aa: CASSARTGRYEQYF
abundance: many
j_gene: TRBJ2-7
d_gene: TRBD1
v_gene: TRBV28

CDR3nt: TGCAGTGCTAGGAGGGGGGCGAGGGGGAACATTCAGTACTTC
CDR3aa: CSARRGARGNIQYF
abundance: many
j_gene: TRBJ2-4
d_gene: .
v_gene: TRBV20-1